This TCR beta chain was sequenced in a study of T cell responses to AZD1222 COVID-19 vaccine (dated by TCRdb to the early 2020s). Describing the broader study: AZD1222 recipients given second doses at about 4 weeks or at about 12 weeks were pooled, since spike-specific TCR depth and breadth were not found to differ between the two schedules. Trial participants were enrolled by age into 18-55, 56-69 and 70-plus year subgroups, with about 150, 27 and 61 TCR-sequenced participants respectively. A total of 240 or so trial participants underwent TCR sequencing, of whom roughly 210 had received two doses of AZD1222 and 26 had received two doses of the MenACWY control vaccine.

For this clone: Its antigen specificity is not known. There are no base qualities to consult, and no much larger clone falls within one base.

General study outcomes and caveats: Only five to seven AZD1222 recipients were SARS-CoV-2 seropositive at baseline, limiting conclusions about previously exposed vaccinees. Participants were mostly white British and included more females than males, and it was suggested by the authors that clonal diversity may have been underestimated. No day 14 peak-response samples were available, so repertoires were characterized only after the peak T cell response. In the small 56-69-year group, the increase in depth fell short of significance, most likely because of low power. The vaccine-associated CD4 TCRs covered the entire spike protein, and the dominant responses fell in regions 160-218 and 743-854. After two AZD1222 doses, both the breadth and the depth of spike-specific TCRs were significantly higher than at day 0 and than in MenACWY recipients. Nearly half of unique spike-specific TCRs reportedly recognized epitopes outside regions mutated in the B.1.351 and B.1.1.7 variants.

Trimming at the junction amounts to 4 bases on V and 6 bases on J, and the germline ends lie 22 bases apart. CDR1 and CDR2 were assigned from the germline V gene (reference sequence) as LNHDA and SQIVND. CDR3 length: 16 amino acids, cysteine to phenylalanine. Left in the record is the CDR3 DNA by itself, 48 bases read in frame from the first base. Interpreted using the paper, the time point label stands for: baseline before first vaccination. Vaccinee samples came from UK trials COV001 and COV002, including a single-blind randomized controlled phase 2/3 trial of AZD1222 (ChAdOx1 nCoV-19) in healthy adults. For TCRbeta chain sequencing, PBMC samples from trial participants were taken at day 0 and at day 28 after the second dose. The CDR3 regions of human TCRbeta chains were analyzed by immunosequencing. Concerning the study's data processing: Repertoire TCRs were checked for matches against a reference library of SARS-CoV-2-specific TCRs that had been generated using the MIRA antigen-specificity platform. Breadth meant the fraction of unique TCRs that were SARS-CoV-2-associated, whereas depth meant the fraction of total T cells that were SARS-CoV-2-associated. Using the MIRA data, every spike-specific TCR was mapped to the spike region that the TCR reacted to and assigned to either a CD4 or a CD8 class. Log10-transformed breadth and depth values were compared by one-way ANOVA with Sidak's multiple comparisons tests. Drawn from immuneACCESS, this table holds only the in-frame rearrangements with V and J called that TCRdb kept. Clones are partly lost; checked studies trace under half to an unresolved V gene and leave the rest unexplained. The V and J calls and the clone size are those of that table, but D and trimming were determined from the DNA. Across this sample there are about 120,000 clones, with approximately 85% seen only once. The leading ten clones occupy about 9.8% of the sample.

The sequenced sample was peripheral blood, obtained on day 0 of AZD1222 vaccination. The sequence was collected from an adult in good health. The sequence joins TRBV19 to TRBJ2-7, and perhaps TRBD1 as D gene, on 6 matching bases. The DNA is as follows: TGTGCCAGTAGTACCTCCGGGACATCGGCCGGTAGCGAGCAGTACTTC. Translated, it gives CASSTSGTSAGSEQYF.